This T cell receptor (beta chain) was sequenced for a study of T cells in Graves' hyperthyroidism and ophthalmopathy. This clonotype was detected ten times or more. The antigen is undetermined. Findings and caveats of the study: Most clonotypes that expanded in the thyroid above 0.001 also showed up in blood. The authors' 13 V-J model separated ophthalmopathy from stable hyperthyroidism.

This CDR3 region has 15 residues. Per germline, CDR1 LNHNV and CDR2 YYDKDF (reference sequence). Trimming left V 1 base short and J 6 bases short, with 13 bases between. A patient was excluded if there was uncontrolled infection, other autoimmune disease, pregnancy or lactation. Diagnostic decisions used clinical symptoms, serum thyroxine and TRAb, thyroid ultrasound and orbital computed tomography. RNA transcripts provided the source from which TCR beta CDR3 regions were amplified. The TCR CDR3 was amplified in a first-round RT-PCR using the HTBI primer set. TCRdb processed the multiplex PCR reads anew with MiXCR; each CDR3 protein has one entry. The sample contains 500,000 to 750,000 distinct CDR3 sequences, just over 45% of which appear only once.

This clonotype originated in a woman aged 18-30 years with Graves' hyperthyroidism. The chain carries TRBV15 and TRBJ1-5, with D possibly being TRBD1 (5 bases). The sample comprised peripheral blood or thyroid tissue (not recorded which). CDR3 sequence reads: CATSRAGRGAQPQHF. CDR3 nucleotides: TGTGCCACCAGCAGAGCGGGGAGGGGAGCTCAGCCCCAGCATTTT.